Each of the 11 T cell receptor beta chains below was sequenced from the same sample in a study of cytotoxic CD8 clonotypes in ibrutinib-treated CLL. Generated by immunoSEQ multiplex PCR, the TCRdb table keeps only in-frame clones and is missing some. This sample yields 200,000 or so clones, of which 70% are seen a single time; more than 4.5% belongs to the top ten. The specimen was PBMCs, collected after 12 months of ibrutinib treatment. The source is a human donor with chronic lymphocytic leukemia.

V is TRBV30 and J is TRBJ1-1; 9 bases are shared with TRBD1. Germline values: CDR1 GTSNPN, CDR2 SVGIG (reference sequence). CDR3 size: 13 residues. Unmatched junction bases numbered 1, after V lost 5 bases and J lost 0 bases. The CDR3 nucleotides read TGTGCCTGGGACAGGGGGATGAACACTGAAGCTTTCTTT. It is translated as CAWDRGMNTEAFF. Looking up the rest from reference TRBV30 and TRBJ1-1 gives the full variable domain: SQTIHQWPATLVQPVGSPLSLECTVEGTSNPNLYWYRQAAGRGLQLLFYSVGIGQISSEVPQNLSASRPQDRQFILSSKKLLLSDSGFYLCAWDRGMNTEAFFGQGTRLTVV.

Regarding this clone: The sample has other DNA sequences that encode this CDR3 too. The rearrangement uses TRBV28 and TRBJ2-7; 9 positions match TRBD2. V lost 3 bases, J lost 1 base, and 4 bases stayed unmatched. Germline V lookup: CDR1 MDHEN, CDR2 SYDVKM. This CDR3 has 15 residues. Here the CDR3 DNA reads TGTGCCAGCAGTTTGGCAGCGGGAGGATCCTACGAGCAGTACTTC. Encoded protein: CASSLAAGGSYEQYF. Combining the CDR3 with reference TRBV28 and TRBJ2-7 gives the whole variable domain DVKVTQSSRYLVKRTGEKVFLECVQDMDHENMFWYRQDPGLGLRLIYFSYDVKMKEKGDIPEGYSVSREKKERFSLILESASTNQTSMYLCASSLAAGGSYEQYFGPGTRLTVT.

The gene calls are TRBV28 and TRBJ1-1; 7 bases agree with TRBD1. The junction had 6 bases not matched to a gene; V was cut back by 1 base and J by 4 bases. Germline-derived CDR1 and CDR2 are MDHEN and SYDVKM. The CDR3 extends over 15 amino acids. The CDR3 loop is CASSLSTGQITEAFF. The DNA of the CDR3 is TGTGCCAGCAGTTTATCTACGGGACAGATCACTGAAGCTTTCTTT.

The chain carries TRBV4-3 and TRBJ2-6, with D unresolved. CDR3 length: 17 amino acids. Germline loops: CDR1 LGHNA, CDR2 YSLEER. The germline V and J ends were trimmed by 0 bases and 1 base, with 10 bases remaining between them. The CDR3 region has the DNA TGCGCCAGCAGCCAAGATCCATTGGGATCTGGGGCCAACGTCCTGACTTTC. It is translated as CASSQDPLGSGANVLTF.

The CDR3 DNA reads TGCGCCAGCAGATCGATCTCGACGGGGGGAAACTATGGCTACACCTTC. Translated: CASRSISTGGNYGYTF. V gene TRBV4-1 combines with J gene TRBJ1-2, with D perhaps TRBD1 (5 bases). Germline values: CDR1 MGHRA, CDR2 YSYEKL. Trimming removed 6 bases from V and 2 bases from J, with 19 bases in between. The CDR3 contains 16 residues.

This clone has more than one count but fewer than ten. The V and J genes are TRBV6-1 and TRBJ2-5; D may match TRBD1 or TRBD2 (5 bases each). Between the trimmed V and J ends, which lost 7 bases and 1 base, there was a span of 13 bases. The CDR3 spans 14 residues. CDR1 MNHNS and CDR2 SASEGT come from the germline V gene. CDR3 in DNA: TGTGCCAGCACCATTCGGGGCATCCAAGAGACCCAGTACTTC. This translates into CASTIRGIQETQYF.

V gene TRBV2 combines with J gene TRBJ1-1; the D is unclear. V was clipped by 4 bases and J by 7 bases, with 13 bases between them. Per the germline V gene, CDR1 is SNHLY and CDR2 is FYNNEI. There are 13 residues in the CDR3. CDR3 DNA: TGTGCCAGCAGTGCCCAAAGGGATTTTGAAGCTTTCTTT. Protein product: CASSAQRDFEAFF.

The chain links TRBV7-6 to TRBJ1-2; no clear D gene. CDR1 and CDR2 (germline): SGHVS, FNYEAQ. The CDR3 has 16 amino acids. V lost 1 base, J lost 0 bases, and 12 bases lay in between. CDR3 sequence reads: CASSLGGPAANYGYTF. Here the CDR3 DNA reads TGTGCCAGCAGCTTAGGGGGTCCCGCAGCTAACTATGGCTACACCTTC.

V and J are TRBV6-1 and TRBJ2-7; tentative D call: TRBD1 (6 bases). The CDR3 extends over 14 amino acids. Germline V CDR1 and CDR2: MNHNS, SASEGT. The V gene lost 9 bases and the J gene lost 0 bases, with 15 bases spanning the gap. In DNA, the CDR3 is TGTGCCAGTATAAAAGGGGGTAGCTCCTACGAGCAGTACTTC. Translation: CASIKGGSSYEQYF.

The V and J genes are TRBV20-1 and TRBJ1-4, with D maybe TRBD1 (5 bases). V was clipped by 5 bases and J by 12 bases, with 13 bases between them. Germline values: CDR1 DFQATT, CDR2 SNEGSKA (reference sequence). The CDR3 is 11 amino acids. CDR3 sequence reads: CSASQGGELFF. For the CDR3, the DNA is TGCAGTGCTTCCCAAGGAGGGGAACTGTTTTTT.

The V gene is TRBV7-2, the J gene TRBJ1-2; no firm D call. This CDR3 contains 14 residues. V was cut by 0 bases and J by 5 bases, with 10 bases left in between. Germline lookup yields CDR1 SGHTA and CDR2 FQGNSA. The CDR3 loop is CASSLAGGQYGYTF. The DNA for the CDR3 is TGTGCCAGCAGCTTAGCGGGTGGGCAGTATGGCTACACCTTC.